Below, 28 T cell receptor beta chains from the same sample are listed, as sequenced in a study of cytomegalovirus exposure and HLA in healthy donors. Method: immunoSEQ multiplex PCR; TCRdb's copy keeps in-frame clones and lacks some. The sample includes 250,000 to 350,000 clones, roughly nine tenths of them seen just once. Sequenced: PBMCs. The receptors here all came from a woman aged 25 to 39 in good health and CMV-seropositive.

V gene TRBV7-6 combines with J gene TRBJ2-2; possibly TRBD1 for D (5 bases). The V end lost 2 bases, the J end lost 6 bases, and 10 bases lay between the germline ends. Germline values: CDR1 SGHVS, CDR2 FNYEAQ. There are 14 residues in the CDR3. The CDR3 loop is CASSLSGSPGELFF. CDR3 coding DNA: TGTGCCAGCAGCTTATCAGGGTCCCCCGGGGAGCTGTTTTTT.

The chain is built from TRBV7-3 and TRBJ2-1, with TRBD1 as a possible D gene (7 bases). This CDR3 is built from 16 residues. V lost 3 bases, J lost 6 bases, and 18 bases lay in between. Germline CDR1 SGHTA, CDR2 FQGTGA. The DNA for the CDR3 is TGTGCCAGCAGCTTGTCAGGGGGGTCCAATATCAATGAGCAGTTCTTC. Translated: CASSLSGGSNINEQFF. The full variable domain, rest sourced from reference TRBV7-3 and TRBJ2-1, is GAGVSQTPSNKVTEKGKYVELRCDPISGHTALYWYRQSLGQGPEFLIYFQGTGAADDSGLPNDRFFAVRPEGSVSTLKIQRTERGDSAVYLCASSLSGGSNINEQFFGPGTRLTVL.

The chain has TRBV19 and TRBJ2-7, with TRBD2 as a possible D gene (6 bases). V was trimmed by 7 bases and J by 2 bases, leaving 15 bases between them. Germline CDR1 is LNHDA and CDR2 is SQIVND (reference sequence). There are 14 residues in the CDR3. The CDR3 region is CASISSSDPYEQYF. In DNA form, the CDR3 reads TGTGCCAGTATCTCATCTAGCGATCCCTACGAGCAGTACTTC.

This clone was seen just once. The chain combines TRBV28 with TRBJ1-5; D uncertain. Trimming cost V 6 bases and J 2 bases, with 11 bases left between them. Per the germline V gene, CDR1 is MDHEN and CDR2 is SYDVKM. The CDR3 is made up of 14 amino acids. The CDR3 protein is CASRPRGGNQPQHF. For the CDR3, the DNA is TGTGCCAGCAGGCCTCGAGGAGGCAATCAGCCCCAGCATTTT.

This sequence joins TRBV6-6 and TRBJ2-3; D remains unclear. The CDR3 is 13 residues long. Trimming took 4 bases from V and 6 from J, leaving 11 bases between them. Germline loops: CDR1 MNHNY, CDR2 SVGAGI (reference sequence). CDR3 DNA: TGTGCCAGCAGTTCACCTATCGGGGATACGCAGTATTTT. Translated: CASSSPIGDTQYF.

This clone was picked up a small number of times. DNA for the CDR3: TGTGCCAGTAGTATAGATGGCGGTTGGGATTCTAACTATGGCTACACCTTC. It translates to CASSIDGGWDSNYGYTF. This sequence joins TRBV19 and TRBJ1-2; D not resolved. The germline V gene has CDR1 LNHDA and CDR2 SQIVND (reference sequence). The CDR3 is 17 amino acids. V shed 0 bases and J shed 0 bases, with 14 bases lying between them.

This clone turned up a few times. The chain employs TRBV7-9 and TRBJ1-2, with D perhaps TRBD1 (6 bases). Trimming left V 0 bases short and J 8 bases short, with 10 bases between. The CDR3 runs to 13 residues. Germline CDR1 is SEHNR and CDR2 is FQNEAQ (reference sequence). The CDR3 DNA is TGTGCCAGCAGCTTAGCGAACAGGGACGGCTACACCTTC. Its translation is CASSLANRDGYTF. Drawing the rest from reference TRBV7-9 and TRBJ1-2, the complete variable domain is DTGVSQNPRHKITKRGQNVTFRCDPISEHNRLYWYRQTLGQGPEFLTYFQNEAQLEKSRLLSDRFSAERPKGSFSTLEIQRTEQGDSAMYLCASSLANRDGYTFGSGTRLTVV.

The genes are TRBV29-1 and TRBJ2-3, with a possible D match to TRBD1 (5 bases). V lost 6 bases to trimming and J lost 5 bases, with 9 bases between them. The CDR3 spans 11 residues. Germline CDR1 is SQVTM and CDR2 is ANQGSEA. For the CDR3, the DNA is TGCAGCGTAGGGGCCGGAGATACGCAGTATTTT. It is translated as CSVGAGDTQYF.

The V call is TRBV7-9, the J call TRBJ1-5; possibly TRBD1 for D (6 bases). This CDR3 has 15 residues. Trimming removed 5 bases at V and 7 bases at J, with 18 bases between. Germline CDR1 reads SEHNR; CDR2 reads FQNEAQ (reference sequence). The DNA for the CDR3 is TGTGCCAGCAGCCGCGAGGGGGGGCGGATGCAGCCCCAGCATTTT. Residues: CASSREGGRMQPQHF.

The CDR3 sequence: CASSFMSSYEQYF. The CDR3 nucleotides read TGTGCCAGCAGTTTCATGTCATCCTACGAGCAGTACTTC. This chain joins TRBV27 and TRBJ2-7; no clear D gene. V was shortened by 3 bases and J by 1 base, with 7 bases between the two germline ends. The V gene's germline CDR1 is MNHEY and CDR2 SMNVEV (reference sequence). The length of the CDR3 is 13 residues.

The chain recombines TRBV6-6 with TRBJ2-1; D is ambiguous. V was trimmed by 11 bases and J by 1 base, leaving 9 bases between them. CDR1 and CDR2 from the germline V gene are MNHNY and SVGAGI (reference sequence). The CDR3 totals 12 residues. In DNA, the CDR3 is TGTGCCTCAAAGGAATCCTACAATGAGCAGTTCTTC. Translating gives CASKESYNEQFF.

The chain recombines TRBV18 with TRBJ2-7, with 7 nucleotides matching TRBD1. V was clipped by 2 bases and J by 6 bases; unmatched bases: 7. Germline V gives CDR1 KGHSH, CDR2 LQKENI. This CDR3 region has 14 residues. Here the CDR3 reads CASSPGRGGGEQYF. The DNA for the CDR3 is TGTGCCAGCTCACCAGGTAGAGGGGGCGGCGAGCAGTACTTC.

The chain is built from TRBV4-3 and TRBJ2-1, with 8 positions matching TRBD1. The CDR3 runs 17 residues. Trimming took 5 bases from V and 4 from J; bases not matched to a gene: 13. Per the germline V gene, CDR1 is LGHNA and CDR2 is YSLEER. DNA for the CDR3: TGCGCCAGCAGCTTCTCCCCGGGGACAGGTGCTTACAATGAGCAGTTCTTC. Translation gives CASSFSPGTGAYNEQFF.

The table lists this clone with a count of one. The chain joins TRBV5-6 to TRBJ2-7; D is ambiguous. With 0 bases removed from V and 3 bases from J, the gap between germline ends came to 13 bases. This CDR3 has 15 amino acids. The germline V gene has CDR1 SGHDT and CDR2 YYEEEE. In nucleotides, the CDR3 is TGTGCCAGCAGCTTGGTAGGCCTGGGCCTCTACGAGCAGTACTTC. Protein: CASSLVGLGLYEQYF.

The rearrangement links TRBV11-3 to TRBJ2-5, with TRBD1 as a possible D gene (5 bases). The CDR3 length is 13 residues. Germline V CDR1 and CDR2: SGHNT, YENEEA. The V gene lost 1 base and the J gene lost 5 bases, with 8 bases spanning the gap. CDR3 coding DNA: TGTGCCAGCAGCTTAGGGGGCGCGGAGACCCAGTACTTC. It is translated as CASSLGGAETQYF.

CDR3 sequence (DNA): TGTGCCAGCTCACCAGCCCTAGCGGGGGGGCCGGATACGCAGTATTTT. Translating it yields CASSPALAGGPDTQYF. This rearrangement joins TRBV18 to TRBJ2-3; 12 nucleotides match TRBD2. This CDR3 spans 16 amino acids. Germline V CDR1 and CDR2: KGHSH, LQKENI. J was trimmed by 6 bases and V by 2 bases; bases with no gene match: 6.

V is TRBV25-1 and J is TRBJ2-1; TRBD2 might be the D (6 bases). Trimming removed 3 bases at V and 3 bases at J, with 12 bases between. The CDR3 runs 15 residues. Germline V gives CDR1 MGHDK, CDR2 SYGVNS. The CDR3 nucleotides read TGTGCCAGCAGTGACTTGGGGGAGGTCTACAATGAGCAGTTCTTC. The encoded protein is CASSDLGEVYNEQFF. Supplemented by reference TRBV25-1 and TRBJ2-1, the full variable domain reads EADIYQTPRYLVIGTGKKITLECSQTMGHDKMYWYQQDPGMELHLIHYSYGVNSTEKGDLSSESTVSRIRTEHFPLTLESARPSHTSQYLCASSDLGEVYNEQFFGPGTRLTVL.

This clone has just a few counts. This chain joins TRBV10-1 and TRBJ1-5, with 8 bases identical to TRBD1. V trimming: 6 bases; J trimming: 4 bases; junction bases outside the gene matches: 8. Germline assignment: CDR1 WNHNN and CDR2 SYGVQD (reference sequence). The CDR3 length is 15 residues. CDR3 in amino acids: CASSLRQGQNQPQHF. CDR3 coding DNA: TGCGCCAGCAGCCTCCGACAGGGGCAAAATCAGCCCCAGCATTTT.

The rearrangement joins TRBV28 to TRBJ1-5; D is unclear. CDR3 length equals 15 residues. Trimming stripped 3 bases from V and 1 base from J, with 10 bases between. CDR1 is MDHEN, CDR2 SYDVKM, per germline. CDR3 residues: CASSLVRASNQPQHF. The CDR3 DNA follows: TGTGCCAGCAGTTTGGTTAGGGCGAGCAATCAGCCCCAGCATTTT.

The chain has TRBV9 and TRBJ1-1; D not certain. Trimming shortened V by 4 bases and J by 4 bases, and 5 bases separated the two germline ends. Germline assignment: CDR1 SGDLS and CDR2 YYNGEE. The CDR3 loop spans 11 amino acids. CDR3 bases: TGTGCCAGCAGCCCTACCACTGAAGCTTTCTTT. The encoded protein is CASSPTTEAFF.

V and J are TRBV9 and TRBJ2-1; perhaps TRBD2 as D (5 bases). The V end lost 4 bases, the J end lost 9 bases, and 20 bases lay between the germline ends. This CDR3 has 15 amino acids. Germline loops: CDR1 SGDLS, CDR2 YYNGEE. In nucleotides, the CDR3 is TGTGCCAGCAGCTCCCGGGGAGAAGGATTCGCTGAGCAGTTCTTC. Its translation: CASSSRGEGFAEQFF. The full variable domain, with the rest looked up from reference TRBV9 and TRBJ2-1, is DSGVTQTPKHLITATGQRVTLRCSPRSGDLSVYWYQQSLDQGLQFLIQYYNGEERAKGNILERFSAQQFPDLHSELNLSSLELGDSALYFCASSSRGEGFAEQFFGPGTRLTVL.

CDR3 in DNA: TGTGCCAGCAGTTCCGGGACTAGCGGGGGCTACGAGCAGTACTTC. It is translated as CASSSGTSGGYEQYF. The chain links TRBV28 to TRBJ2-7; 14 bases are a match to TRBD2. Germline lookup yields CDR1 MDHEN and CDR2 SYDVKM. This CDR3 is built from 15 residues. Trimming at V came to 4 bases and at J to 3 bases, leaving 2 bases not matched to a gene.

This clone has more than one count but fewer than ten. The rearrangement links TRBV2 to TRBJ2-1; perhaps TRBD2 as D (6 bases). The CDR3 sequence is 13 residues long. V lost 6 bases and J lost 7, with 13 bases in between. Germline V gene sequence: CDR1 SNHLY, CDR2 FYNNEI. The CDR3: CASSRLERNEQFF. The CDR3, as DNA: TGTGCCAGCAGCCGACTAGAACGGAATGAGCAGTTCTTC.

A single count supports this clone. The chain uses TRBV6-1 and TRBJ2-1; 7 nucleotides match TRBD1. Germline CDR1 reads MNHNS; CDR2 reads SASEGT. V lost 6 bases and J lost 9; bases outside the gene matches: 5. The CDR3 contains 12 residues. The CDR3 region has the DNA TGTGCCAGCAGCCTTCAGGGGGTTGAGCAGTTCTTC. Protein sequence: CASSLQGVEQFF.

The chain employs TRBV7-3 and TRBJ2-1; no reliable D call. Germline V gene data show CDR1 as SGHTA and CDR2 as FQGTGA. The CDR3 loop spans 13 amino acids. The germline V and J ends were trimmed by 1 base and 9 bases, with 10 bases remaining between them. The CDR3 loop is CASSLRADSEQFF. CDR3 DNA: TGTGCCAGCAGCTTAAGGGCTGATAGTGAGCAGTTCTTC.

In this sample, this clone turned up many times. The chain uses TRBV6-1 and TRBJ2-1; D unclear. The germline CDR1 and CDR2 sequences are MNHNS and SASEGT. The ends were cut back, 8 bases at V and 7 bases at J, with 21 bases in the middle. The CDR3 has 15 amino acids. In DNA, the CDR3 is TGTGCCAGCCAACCATCCGTGGCTCCTGTGAATGAGCAGTTCTTC. Its translation is CASQPSVAPVNEQFF.

This sequence joins TRBV9 and TRBJ1-2; D perhaps matches TRBD1 (6 bases). V shed 3 bases and J shed 4 bases, with 25 bases lying between them. The length of the CDR3 is 18 residues. CDR1 SGDLS and CDR2 YYNGEE come from the germline V gene. As DNA, the CDR3 is TGTGCCAGCAGCGCCTCCCCTACAGGGTTCCGGAATATCTATGGCTACACCTTC. This sequence encodes CASSASPTGFRNIYGYTF.

The gene calls are TRBV5-1 and TRBJ2-5, with 7 bases lining up with TRBD1. This CDR3 is 14 amino acids long. CDR1 and CDR2 (germline): SGHRS, YFSETQ. V was pared by 0 bases and J by 1 base, with 0 bases of the junction left unmatched. In DNA, the CDR3 is TGCGCCAGCAGCTTGGACAGGGGCCAAGAGACCCAGTACTTC. Translated, it gives CASSLDRGQETQYF.